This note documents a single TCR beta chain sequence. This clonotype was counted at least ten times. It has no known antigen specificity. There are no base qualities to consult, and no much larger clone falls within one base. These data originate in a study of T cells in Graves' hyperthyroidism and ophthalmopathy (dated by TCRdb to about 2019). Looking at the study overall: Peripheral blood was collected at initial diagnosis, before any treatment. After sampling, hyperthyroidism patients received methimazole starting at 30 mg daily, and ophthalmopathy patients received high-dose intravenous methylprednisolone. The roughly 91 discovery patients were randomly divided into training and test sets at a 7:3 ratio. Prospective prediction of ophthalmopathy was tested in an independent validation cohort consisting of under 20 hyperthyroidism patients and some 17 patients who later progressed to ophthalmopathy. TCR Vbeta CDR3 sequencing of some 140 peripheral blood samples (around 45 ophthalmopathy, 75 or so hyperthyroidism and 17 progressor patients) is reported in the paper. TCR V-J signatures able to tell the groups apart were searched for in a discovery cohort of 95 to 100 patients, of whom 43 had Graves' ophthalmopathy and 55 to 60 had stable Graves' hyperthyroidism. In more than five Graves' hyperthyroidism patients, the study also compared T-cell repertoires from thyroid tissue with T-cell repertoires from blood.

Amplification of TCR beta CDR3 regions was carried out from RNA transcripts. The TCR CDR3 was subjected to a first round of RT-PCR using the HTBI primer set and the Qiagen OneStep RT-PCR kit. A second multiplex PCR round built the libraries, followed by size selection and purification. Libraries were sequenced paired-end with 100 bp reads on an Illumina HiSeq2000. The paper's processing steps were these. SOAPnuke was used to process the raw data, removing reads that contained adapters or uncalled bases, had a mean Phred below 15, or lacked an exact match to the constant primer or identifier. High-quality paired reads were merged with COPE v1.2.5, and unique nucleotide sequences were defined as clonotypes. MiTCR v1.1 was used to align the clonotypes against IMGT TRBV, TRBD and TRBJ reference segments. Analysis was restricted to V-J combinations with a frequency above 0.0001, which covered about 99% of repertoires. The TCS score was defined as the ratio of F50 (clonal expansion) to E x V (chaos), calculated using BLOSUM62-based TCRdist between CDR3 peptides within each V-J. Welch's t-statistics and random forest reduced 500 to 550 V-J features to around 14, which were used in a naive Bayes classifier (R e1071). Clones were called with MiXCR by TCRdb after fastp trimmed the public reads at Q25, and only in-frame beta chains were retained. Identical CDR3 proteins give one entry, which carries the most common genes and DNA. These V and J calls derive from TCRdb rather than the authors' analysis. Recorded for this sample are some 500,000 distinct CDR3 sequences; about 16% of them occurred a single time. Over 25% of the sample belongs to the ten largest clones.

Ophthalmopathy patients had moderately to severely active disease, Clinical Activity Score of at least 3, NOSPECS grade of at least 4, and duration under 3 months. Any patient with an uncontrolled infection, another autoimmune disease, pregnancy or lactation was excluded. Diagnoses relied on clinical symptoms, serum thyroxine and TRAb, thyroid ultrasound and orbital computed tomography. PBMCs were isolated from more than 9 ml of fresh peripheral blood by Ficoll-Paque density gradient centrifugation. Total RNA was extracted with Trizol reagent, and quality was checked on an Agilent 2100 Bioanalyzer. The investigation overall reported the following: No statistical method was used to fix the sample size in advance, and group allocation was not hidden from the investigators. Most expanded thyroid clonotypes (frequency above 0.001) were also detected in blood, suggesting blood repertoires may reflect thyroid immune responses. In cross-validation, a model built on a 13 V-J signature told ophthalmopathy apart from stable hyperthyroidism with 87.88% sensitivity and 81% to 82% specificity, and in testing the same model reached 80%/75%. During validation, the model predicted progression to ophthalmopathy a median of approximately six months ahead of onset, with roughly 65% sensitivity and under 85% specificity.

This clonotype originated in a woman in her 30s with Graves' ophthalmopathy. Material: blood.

The CDR3 here reads CATSDWPRSYNEQFF. The nucleotides read TGTGCCACCAGTGATTGGCCTCGCTCCTACAATGAGCAGTTCTTC. Recombination linked TRBV24-1 to TRBJ2-1; no D gene can be assigned with confidence. The V end loses 2 bases and the J end loses 0 bases, and a stretch of 7 bases separates them. Reading the germline V gene gives CDR1 KGHDR and CDR2 SFDVKD. Its CDR3 holds 15 amino acids, cysteine through phenylalanine. Only the CDR3 part of the read is kept: 45 bases, read in frame from the first base.